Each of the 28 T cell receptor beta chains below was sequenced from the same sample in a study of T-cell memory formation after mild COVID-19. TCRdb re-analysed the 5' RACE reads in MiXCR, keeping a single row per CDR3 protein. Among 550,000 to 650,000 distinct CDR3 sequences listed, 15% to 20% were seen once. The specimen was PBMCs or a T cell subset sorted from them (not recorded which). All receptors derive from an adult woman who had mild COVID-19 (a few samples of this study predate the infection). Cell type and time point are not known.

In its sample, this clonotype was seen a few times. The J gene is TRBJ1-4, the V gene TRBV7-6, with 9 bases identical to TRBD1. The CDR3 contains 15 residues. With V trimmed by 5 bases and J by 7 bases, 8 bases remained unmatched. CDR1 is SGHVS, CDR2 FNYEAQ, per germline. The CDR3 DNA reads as TGTGCCAGCAGCGAAACAGGGGGCTTAGCTGAAAAACTGTTTTTT. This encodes CASSETGGLAEKLFF.

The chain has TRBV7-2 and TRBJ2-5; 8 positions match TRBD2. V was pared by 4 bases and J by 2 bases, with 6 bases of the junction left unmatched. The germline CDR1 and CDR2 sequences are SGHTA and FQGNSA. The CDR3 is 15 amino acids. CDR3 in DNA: TGTGCCAGCAGCTGGACCGGGACTAGACAAGAGACCCAGTACTTC. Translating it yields CASSWTGTRQETQYF.

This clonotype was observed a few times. The CDR3: CASARAQNTEAFF. DNA of the CDR3: TGTGCCAGCGCTCGAGCGCAGAACACTGAAGCTTTCTTT. This rearrangement joins TRBV5-6 to TRBJ1-1, with D unclear. V dropped 7 bases and J dropped 1 base, with 11 bases sitting between them. The CDR3 length is 13 residues. The germline V gene encodes CDR1 SGHDT and CDR2 YYEEEE.

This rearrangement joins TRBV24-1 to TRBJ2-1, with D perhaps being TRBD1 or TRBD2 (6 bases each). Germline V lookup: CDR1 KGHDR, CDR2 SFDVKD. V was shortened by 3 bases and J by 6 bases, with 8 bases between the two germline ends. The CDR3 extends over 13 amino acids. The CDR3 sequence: CATSDGGRNEQFF. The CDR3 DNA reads TGTGCCACCAGTGATGGGGGGCGCAATGAGCAGTTCTTC.

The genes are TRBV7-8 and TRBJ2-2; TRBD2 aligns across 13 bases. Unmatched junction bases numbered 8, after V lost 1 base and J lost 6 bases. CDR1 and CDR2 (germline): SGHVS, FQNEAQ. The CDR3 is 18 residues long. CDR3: CASSLVGTSGIRAGELFF. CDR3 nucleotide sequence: TGTGCCAGCAGCTTAGTGGGGACTAGCGGGATCCGAGCCGGGGAGCTGTTTTTT.

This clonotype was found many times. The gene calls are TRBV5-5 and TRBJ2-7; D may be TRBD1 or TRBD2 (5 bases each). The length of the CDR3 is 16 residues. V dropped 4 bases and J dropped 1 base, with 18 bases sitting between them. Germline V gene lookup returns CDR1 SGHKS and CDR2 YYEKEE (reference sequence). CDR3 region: CASSVGPHRSSYEQYF. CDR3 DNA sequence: TGTGCCAGCAGCGTGGGACCCCACCGGTCTTCCTACGAGCAGTACTTC.

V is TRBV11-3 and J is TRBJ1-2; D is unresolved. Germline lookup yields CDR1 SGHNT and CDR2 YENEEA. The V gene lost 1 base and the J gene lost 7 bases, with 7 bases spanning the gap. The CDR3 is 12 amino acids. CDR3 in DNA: TGTGCCAGCAGCTTAGGGATCGGTGGCTACACCTTC. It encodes CASSLGIGGYTF.

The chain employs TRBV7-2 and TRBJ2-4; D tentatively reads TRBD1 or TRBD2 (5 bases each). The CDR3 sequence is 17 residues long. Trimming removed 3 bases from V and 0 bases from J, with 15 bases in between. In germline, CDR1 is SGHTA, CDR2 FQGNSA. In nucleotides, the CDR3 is TGTGCCAGCAGCTTCTCAGGGAGTTCACTAGCCAAAAACATTCAGTACTTC. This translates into CASSFSGSSLAKNIQYF.

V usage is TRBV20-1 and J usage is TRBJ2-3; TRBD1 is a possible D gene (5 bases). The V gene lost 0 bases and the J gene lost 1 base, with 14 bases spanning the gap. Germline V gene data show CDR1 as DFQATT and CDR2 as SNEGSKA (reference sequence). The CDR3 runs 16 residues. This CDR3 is CSARDHPRAGTDTQYF. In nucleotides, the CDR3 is TGCAGTGCTAGAGACCACCCCAGGGCGGGCACAGATACGCAGTATTTT.

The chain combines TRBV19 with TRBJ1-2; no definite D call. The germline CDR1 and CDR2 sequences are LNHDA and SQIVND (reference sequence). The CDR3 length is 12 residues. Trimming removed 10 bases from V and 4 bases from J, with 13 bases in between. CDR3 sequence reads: CATRGRPYGYTF. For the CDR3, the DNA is TGTGCCACCAGAGGGCGTCCCTATGGCTACACCTTC.

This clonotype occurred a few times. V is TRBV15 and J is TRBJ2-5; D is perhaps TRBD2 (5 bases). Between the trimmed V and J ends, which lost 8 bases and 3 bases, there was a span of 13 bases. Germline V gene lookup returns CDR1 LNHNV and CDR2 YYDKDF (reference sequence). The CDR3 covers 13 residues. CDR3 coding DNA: TGTGCCACCCAGATAGTGGGAGAAGAGACCCAGTACTTC. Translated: CATQIVGEETQYF.

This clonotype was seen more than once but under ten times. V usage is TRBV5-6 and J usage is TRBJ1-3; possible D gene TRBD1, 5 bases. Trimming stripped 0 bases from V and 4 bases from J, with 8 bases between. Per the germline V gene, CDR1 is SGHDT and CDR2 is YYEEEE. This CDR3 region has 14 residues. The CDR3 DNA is TGTGCCAGCAGCTTGGGACAGTCCGGAAACACCATATATTTT. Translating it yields CASSLGQSGNTIYF. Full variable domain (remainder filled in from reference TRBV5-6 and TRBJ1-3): DAGVTQSPTHLIKTRGQQVTLRCSPKSGHDTVSWYQQALGQGPQFIFQYYEEEERQRGNFPDRFSGHQFPNYSSELNVNALLLGDSALYLCASSLGQSGNTIYFGEGSWLTVV.

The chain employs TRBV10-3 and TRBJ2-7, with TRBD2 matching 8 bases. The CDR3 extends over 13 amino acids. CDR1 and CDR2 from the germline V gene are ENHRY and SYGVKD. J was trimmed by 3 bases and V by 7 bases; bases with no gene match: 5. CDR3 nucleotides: TGTGCCATCACGGGCGCGGGGGGCTACGAGCAGTACTTC. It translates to CAITGAGGYEQYF.

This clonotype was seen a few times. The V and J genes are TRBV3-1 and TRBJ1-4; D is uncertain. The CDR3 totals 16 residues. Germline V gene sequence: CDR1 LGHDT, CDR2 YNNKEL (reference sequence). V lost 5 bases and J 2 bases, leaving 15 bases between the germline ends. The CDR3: CASSVTGPATNEKLFF. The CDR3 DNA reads TGTGCCAGCAGCGTTACGGGCCCCGCGACTAATGAAAAACTGTTTTTT. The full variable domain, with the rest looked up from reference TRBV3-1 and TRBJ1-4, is DTAVSQTPKYLVTQMGNDKSIKCEQNLGHDTMYWYKQDSKKFLKIMFSYNNKELIINETVPNRFSPKSPDKAHLNLHINSLELGDSAVYFCASSVTGPATNEKLFFGSGTQLSVL.

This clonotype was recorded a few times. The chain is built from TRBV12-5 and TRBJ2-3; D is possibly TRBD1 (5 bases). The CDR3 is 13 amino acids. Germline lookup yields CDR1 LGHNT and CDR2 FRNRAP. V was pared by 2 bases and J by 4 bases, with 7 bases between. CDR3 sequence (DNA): TGTGCTAGTGGTTTGCGGACACCAGATACGCAGTATTTT. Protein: CASGLRTPDTQYF.

The CDR3 DNA reads as TGTGCCAGCTCACCGGGCCAGGCCGAGACCTACGAGCAGTACTTC. Translated: CASSPGQAETYEQYF. The gene calls are TRBV18 and TRBJ2-7; no clear D gene. The CDR3 totals 15 residues. V gave up 3 bases and J gave up 2 bases, with 14 bases separating them. The germline gives CDR1 KGHSH, CDR2 LQKENI.

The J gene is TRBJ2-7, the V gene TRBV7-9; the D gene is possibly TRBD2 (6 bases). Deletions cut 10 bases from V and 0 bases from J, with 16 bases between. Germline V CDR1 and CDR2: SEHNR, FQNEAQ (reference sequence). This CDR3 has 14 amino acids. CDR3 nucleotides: TGTGCCATCCCAGGCGGGGAGAGCTCCTACGAGCAGTACTTC. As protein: CAIPGGESSYEQYF.

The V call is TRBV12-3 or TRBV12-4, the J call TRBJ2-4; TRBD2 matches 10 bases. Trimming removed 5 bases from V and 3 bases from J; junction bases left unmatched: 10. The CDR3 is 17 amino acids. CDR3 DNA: TGTGCCAGCAGTCGGAGCGGGGGGGCGGAGGGCAAAAACATTCAGTACTTC. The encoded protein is CASSRSGGAEGKNIQYF.

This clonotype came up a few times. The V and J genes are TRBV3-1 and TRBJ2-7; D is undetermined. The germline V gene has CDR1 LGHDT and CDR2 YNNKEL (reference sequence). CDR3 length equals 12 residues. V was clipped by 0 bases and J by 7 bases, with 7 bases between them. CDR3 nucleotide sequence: TGTGCCAGCAGCCAAGAGTACAGTGAGCAGTACTTC. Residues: CASSQEYSEQYF.

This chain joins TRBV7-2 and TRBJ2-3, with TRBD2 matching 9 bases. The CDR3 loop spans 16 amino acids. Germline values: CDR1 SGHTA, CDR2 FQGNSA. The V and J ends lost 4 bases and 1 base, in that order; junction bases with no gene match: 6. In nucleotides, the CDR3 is TGTGCCAGCAGCTCCCAGCGGGGGGTAGGCACAGATACGCAGTATTTT. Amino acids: CASSSQRGVGTDTQYF.

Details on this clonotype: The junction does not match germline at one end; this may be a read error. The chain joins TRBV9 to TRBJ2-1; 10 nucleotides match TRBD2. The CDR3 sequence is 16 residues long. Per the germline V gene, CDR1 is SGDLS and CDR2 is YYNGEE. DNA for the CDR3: TGTGCCAGCAGCGTAGGGCTAGCGGGAGAGGTCAATGAGCGGTTCTTC. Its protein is CASSVGLAGEVNERFF.

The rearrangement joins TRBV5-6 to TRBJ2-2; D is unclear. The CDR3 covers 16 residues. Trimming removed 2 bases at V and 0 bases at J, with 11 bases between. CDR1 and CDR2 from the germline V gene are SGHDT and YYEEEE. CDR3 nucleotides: TGTGCCAGCAGCTTTATAAGGGCCGCGAACACCGGGGAGCTGTTTTTT. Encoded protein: CASSFIRAANTGELFF.

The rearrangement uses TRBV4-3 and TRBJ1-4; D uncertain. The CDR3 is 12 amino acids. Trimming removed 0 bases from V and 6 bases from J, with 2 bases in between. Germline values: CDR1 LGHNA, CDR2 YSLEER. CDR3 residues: CASSQDYEKLFF. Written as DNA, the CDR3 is TGCGCCAGCAGCCAAGATTATGAAAAACTGTTTTTT.

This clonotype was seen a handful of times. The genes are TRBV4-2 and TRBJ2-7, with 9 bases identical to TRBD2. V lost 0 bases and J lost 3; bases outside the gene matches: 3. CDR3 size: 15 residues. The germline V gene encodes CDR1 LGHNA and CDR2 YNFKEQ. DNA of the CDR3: TGTGCCAGCAGCCAAGATCTAGCGGGAATCTACGAGCAGTACTTC. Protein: CASSQDLAGIYEQYF.

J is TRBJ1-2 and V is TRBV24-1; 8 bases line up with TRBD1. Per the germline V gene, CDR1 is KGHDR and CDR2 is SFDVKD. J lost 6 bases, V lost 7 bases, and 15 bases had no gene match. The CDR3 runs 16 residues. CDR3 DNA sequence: TGTGCCACCAGCGCCGAAATTGGGACAGGAATGGATGGCTACACCTTC. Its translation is CATSAEIGTGMDGYTF.

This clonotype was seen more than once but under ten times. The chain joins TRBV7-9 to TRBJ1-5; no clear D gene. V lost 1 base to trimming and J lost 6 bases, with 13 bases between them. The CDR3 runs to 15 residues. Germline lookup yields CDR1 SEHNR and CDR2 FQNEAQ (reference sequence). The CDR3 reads CASSLGQSKAQPQHF. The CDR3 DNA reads TGTGCCAGCAGCTTAGGCCAGAGTAAGGCTCAGCCCCAGCATTTT.

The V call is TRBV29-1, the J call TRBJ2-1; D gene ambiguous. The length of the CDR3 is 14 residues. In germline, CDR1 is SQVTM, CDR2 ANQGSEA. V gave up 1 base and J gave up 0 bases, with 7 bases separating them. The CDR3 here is CSVEGGDSYNEQFF. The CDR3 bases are TGCAGCGTTGAAGGAGGTGACTCCTACAATGAGCAGTTCTTC.

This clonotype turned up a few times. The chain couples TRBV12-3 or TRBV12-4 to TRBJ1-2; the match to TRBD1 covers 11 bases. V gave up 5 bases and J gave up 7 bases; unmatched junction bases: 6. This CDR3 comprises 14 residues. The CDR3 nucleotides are TGTGCCAGCAGTCTTACGGACAGGGGGCCTGGCTACACCTTC. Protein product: CASSLTDRGPGYTF.